The 10 T cell receptor beta chains listed next were all sequenced from one sample in a study of vaccination and CD4 T cells after COVID-19. Sequence data for DNA of cultured CD4+ T cells were generated by the Oncomine TCR Beta short-read assay. One entry per CDR3 protein results from TCRdb running MiXCR on the PCR reads. The data contain about 10,000 distinct CDR3 sequences, over 60% of them singletons. The treatment: approximately nine-day PBMC culture with coronavirus spike peptide pools or control peptides (ViraFEST assay). No antigens are known for them. The sequenced sample consisted of CD4+ T cells from blood, cultured in vitro. The receptors come from a human donor who had recovered from COVID-19.

This clonotype has a handful of counts. The genes are TRBV10-3 and TRBJ1-2, with 10 bases lining up with TRBD1. The trim removed 5 bases at V and 4 bases at J, leaving 10 bases unmatched. CDR1 is ENHRY and CDR2 is SYGVKD in the germline V gene. This CDR3 is 16 amino acids long. CDR3 protein: CAISLNPGQGPYGYTF. The CDR3 DNA sequence: TGTGCCATCAGTCTAAATCCGGGACAGGGGCCCTATGGCTACACCTTC.

The rearrangement uses TRBV20-1 and TRBJ2-1; TRBD1 aligns across 7 bases. This CDR3 is 15 amino acids long. V shed 6 bases, J shed 2 bases, and the junction held 10 bases outside the gene matches. From germline, CDR1 is DFQATT and CDR2 SNEGSKA (reference sequence). This CDR3 reads CSAVRQGSTYNEQFF. The CDR3 DNA follows: TGCAGTGCCGTACGACAGGGATCCACCTACAATGAGCAGTTCTTC.

The chain carries TRBV30 and TRBJ2-3; 9 bases are a match to TRBD1. V was clipped by 1 base and J by 4 bases; unmatched bases: 0. The CDR3 runs to 13 residues. From germline, CDR1 is GTSNPN and CDR2 SVGIG (reference sequence). CDR3 sequence: CAWSGQGADTQYF. In DNA form, the CDR3 reads TGTGCCTGGAGTGGACAGGGGGCAGATACGCAGTATTTT.

The chain uses TRBV7-6 and TRBJ1-5, with no clear D. The CDR3 sequence is 13 residues long. V lost 1 base and J 7 bases, leaving 8 bases between the germline ends. CDR1 SGHVS and CDR2 FNYEAQ come from the germline V gene. For the CDR3, the DNA is TGTGCCAGCAGCTTAGTAGCAGGACAGCCCCAGCATTTT. Protein: CASSLVAGQPQHF.

This CDR3 is CASSRRQADEQFF. The CDR3, as DNA: TGCGCCAGCAGCCGCAGACAGGCCGATGAGCAGTTCTTC. J is TRBJ2-1 and V is TRBV4-3; possibly TRBD1 for D (6 bases). Trimming pared 4 bases from V and 8 bases from J, leaving 12 bases between. CDR1 is LGHNA, CDR2 YSLEER, per germline. The length of the CDR3 is 13 residues.

The V call is TRBV20-1, the J call TRBJ1-1; D is ambiguous. CDR1 DFQATT and CDR2 SNEGSKA come from the germline V gene (reference sequence). This CDR3 region has 14 residues. V shed 5 bases and J shed 4 bases, with 17 bases lying between them. This CDR3 reads CSAGSQATGTEAFF. The CDR3 nucleotides are TGCAGTGCTGGATCCCAGGCTACTGGCACTGAAGCTTTCTTT.

The chain combines TRBV6-2 or TRBV6-3 with TRBJ2-3; a weak D match, TRBD2 (6 bases). CDR1 is MNHEY, CDR2 SVGEGT, per germline. The CDR3 contains 15 residues. V was shortened by 5 bases and J by 2 bases, with 14 bases between the two germline ends. This CDR3 reads CASSRPRGFTDTQYF. The CDR3, as DNA: TGTGCCAGCAGTCGACCGCGGGGTTTCACAGATACGCAGTATTTT.

The J gene is TRBJ2-1, the V gene TRBV4-3; 7 bases match TRBD2. The CDR3 consists of 17 residues. Losses at the gene ends were 0 bases for V and 4 bases for J; bases not matched to a gene: 9. From germline, CDR1 is LGHNA and CDR2 YSLEER. The CDR3 DNA follows: TGCGCCAGCAGCCAAGAGTGGGCGGGAGACGAGTACAATGAGCAGTTCTTC. Amino acid sequence: CASSQEWAGDEYNEQFF.

The rearrangement joins TRBV2 to TRBJ2-7, with a tentative D call TRBD1 (6 bases). CDR1 and CDR2 from the germline V gene are SNHLY and FYNNEI. This CDR3 spans 14 amino acids. Trimming stripped 3 bases from V and 3 bases from J, with 12 bases between. CDR3 residues: CASSESGAIYEQYF. CDR3 bases: TGTGCCAGCAGTGAGTCAGGGGCTATCTACGAGCAGTACTTC.

V and J are TRBV28 and TRBJ1-1; 8 bases align to TRBD1. The CDR3 is 15 amino acids. Germline V gives CDR1 MDHEN, CDR2 SYDVKM. The trim removed 1 base at V and 1 base at J, leaving 2 bases unmatched. CDR3 DNA: TGTGCCAGCAGTTTATCAGGGGGCGCGAACACTGAAGCTTTCTTT. It encodes CASSLSGGANTEAFF.